This TCR beta chain was sequenced during a study of T cell repertoires in cytomegalovirus infection (dated by TCRdb to the late 2010s). About the full investigation: Because public TCR beta signatures pointed to carriage of CMV infection together with the matching HLA type, the HLA type of each donor mattered for the analysis.

Study-level results and caveats: The ex vivo response was dominated by HLA-C-restricted CMV-specific TCR beta clonotypes, and the single most frequent clonotype in two of eight donors was supplied by these HLA-C-restricted clonotypes. In both this cohort and an independent cohort of 350 or so donors, the cumulative frequency of public TCR beta family members distinguished carriers of CMV infection plus the relevant HLA type.

Data came from an Illumina HiSeq 1500. The public reads were reanalyzed by TCRdb: fastp trimming at Q25, MiXCR alignment, in-frame beta chains only. Records with the same CDR3 protein are collapsed into one entry carrying the most frequent genes and DNA. The sample table lists more than 350,000 distinct CDR3 sequences, roughly a third of them with a count of one. Roughly an eighth of the sample goes to the ten largest clones. On this clonotype: No cognate antigen has been identified for it. Within one base of it there is no much larger clone, and no base qualities were kept.

This clonotype originated in a human donor in good health (CMV status not recorded). Some clones in this sample may be carry-over from other donors' samples. The source material was PBMCs.

The CDR3 protein sequence reads: CSAQDRGVGELFF. The DNA sequence reads TGCAGTGCTCAGGACAGGGGAGTCGGGGAGCTGTTTTTT. The rearranged chain carries TRBV20-1 and TRBJ2-2, with 9 bases in between that match TRBD1. Its CDR3 holds 13 amino acids, cysteine through phenylalanine. This entry keeps only the CDR3 DNA: 39 bases, framed from base 1. CDR1 DFQATT and CDR2 SNEGSKA are derived from the germline V gene (reference sequence). The germline V and J ends show losses of 5 bases and 7 bases respectively, and no gene match explains 5 bases of the junction.